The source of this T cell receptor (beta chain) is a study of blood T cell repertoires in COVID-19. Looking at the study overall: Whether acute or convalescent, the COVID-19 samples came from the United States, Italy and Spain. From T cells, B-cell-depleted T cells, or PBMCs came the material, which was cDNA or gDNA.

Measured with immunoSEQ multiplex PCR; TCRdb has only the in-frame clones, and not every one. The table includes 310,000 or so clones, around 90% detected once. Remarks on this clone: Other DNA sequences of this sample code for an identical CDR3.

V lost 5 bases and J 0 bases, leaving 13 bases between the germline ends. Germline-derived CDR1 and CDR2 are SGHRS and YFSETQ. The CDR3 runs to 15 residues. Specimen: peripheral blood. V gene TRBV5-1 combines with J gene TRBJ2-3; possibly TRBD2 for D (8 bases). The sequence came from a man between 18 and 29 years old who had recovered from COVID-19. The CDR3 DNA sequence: TGCGCCAGCAGTAGCGGGACAGCTAGCACAGATACGCAGTATTTT. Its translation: CASSSGTASTDTQYF.